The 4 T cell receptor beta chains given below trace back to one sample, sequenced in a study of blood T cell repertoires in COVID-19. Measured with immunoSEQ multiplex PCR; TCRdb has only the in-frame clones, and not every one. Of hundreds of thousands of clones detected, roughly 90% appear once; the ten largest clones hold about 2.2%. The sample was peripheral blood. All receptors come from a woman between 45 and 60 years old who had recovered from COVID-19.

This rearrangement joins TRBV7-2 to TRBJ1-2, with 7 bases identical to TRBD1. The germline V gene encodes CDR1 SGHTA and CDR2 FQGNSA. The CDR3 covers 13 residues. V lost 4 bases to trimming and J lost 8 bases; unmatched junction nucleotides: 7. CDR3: CASSSDRAGGYTF. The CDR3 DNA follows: TGTGCCAGCAGCTCCGACAGGGCCGGCGGCTACACCTTC.

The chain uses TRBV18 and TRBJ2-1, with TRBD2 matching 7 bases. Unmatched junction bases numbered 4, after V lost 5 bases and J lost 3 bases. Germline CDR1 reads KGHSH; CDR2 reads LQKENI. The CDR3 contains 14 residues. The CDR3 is CASSSTGGYNEQFF. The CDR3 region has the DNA TGTGCCAGCTCATCAACGGGAGGCTACAATGAGCAGTTCTTC.

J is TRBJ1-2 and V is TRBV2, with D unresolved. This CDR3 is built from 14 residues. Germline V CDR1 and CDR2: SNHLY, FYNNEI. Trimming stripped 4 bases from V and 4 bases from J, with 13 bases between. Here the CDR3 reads CASSVGGGRYGYTF. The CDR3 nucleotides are TGTGCCAGCAGTGTAGGCGGCGGGCGCTATGGCTACACCTTC.

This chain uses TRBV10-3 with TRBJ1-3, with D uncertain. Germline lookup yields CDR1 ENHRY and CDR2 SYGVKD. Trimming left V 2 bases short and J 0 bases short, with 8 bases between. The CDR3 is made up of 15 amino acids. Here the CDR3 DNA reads TGTGCCATCAGTGAGCCCACAGTCTCTGGAAACACCATATATTTT. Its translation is CAISEPTVSGNTIYF.